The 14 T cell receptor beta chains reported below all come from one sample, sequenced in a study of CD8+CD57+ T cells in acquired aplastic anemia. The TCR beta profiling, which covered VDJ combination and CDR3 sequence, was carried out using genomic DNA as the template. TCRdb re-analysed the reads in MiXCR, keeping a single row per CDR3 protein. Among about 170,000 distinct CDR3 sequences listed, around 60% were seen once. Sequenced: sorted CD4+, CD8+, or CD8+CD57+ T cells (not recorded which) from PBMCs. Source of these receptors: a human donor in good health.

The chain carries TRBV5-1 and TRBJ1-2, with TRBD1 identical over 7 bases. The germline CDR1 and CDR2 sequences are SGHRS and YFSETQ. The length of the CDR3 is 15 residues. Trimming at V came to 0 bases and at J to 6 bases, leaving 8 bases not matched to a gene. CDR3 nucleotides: TGCGCCAGCAGCTTGGGCGACAGGGTAGTAGATGGCTACACCTTC. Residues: CASSLGDRVVDGYTF.

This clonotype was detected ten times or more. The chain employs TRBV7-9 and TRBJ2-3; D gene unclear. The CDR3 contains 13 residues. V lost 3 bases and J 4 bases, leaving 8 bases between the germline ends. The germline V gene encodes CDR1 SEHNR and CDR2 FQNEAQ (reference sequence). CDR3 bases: TGTGCCAGCAGCTTTACACGGGCAGATACGCAGTATTTT. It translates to CASSFTRADTQYF.

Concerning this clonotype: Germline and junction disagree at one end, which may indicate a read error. The CDR3 DNA follows: TGCGCCAGCAGCTCCCAGCAAGTCTCCTACGAGCAGTACTTC. It codes for CASSSQQVSYEQYF. The chain has TRBV7-9 and TRBJ2-7; D is ambiguous. Germline loops: CDR1 SEHNR, CDR2 FQNEAQ (reference sequence). The CDR3 extends over 14 amino acids.

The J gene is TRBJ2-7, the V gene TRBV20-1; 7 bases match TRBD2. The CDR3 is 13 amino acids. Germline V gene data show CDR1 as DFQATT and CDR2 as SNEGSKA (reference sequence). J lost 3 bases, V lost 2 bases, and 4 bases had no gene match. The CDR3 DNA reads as TGCAGTGCTAGATGGGGGGGAGACTACGAGCAGTACTTC. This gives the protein CSARWGGDYEQYF.

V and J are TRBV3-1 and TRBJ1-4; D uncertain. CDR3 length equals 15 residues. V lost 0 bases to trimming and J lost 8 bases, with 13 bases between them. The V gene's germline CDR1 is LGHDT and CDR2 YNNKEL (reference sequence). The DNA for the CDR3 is TGTGCCAGCAGCCAAGAAGGGCGGGGTGGGGAAAAACTGTTTTTT. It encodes CASSQEGRGGEKLFF.

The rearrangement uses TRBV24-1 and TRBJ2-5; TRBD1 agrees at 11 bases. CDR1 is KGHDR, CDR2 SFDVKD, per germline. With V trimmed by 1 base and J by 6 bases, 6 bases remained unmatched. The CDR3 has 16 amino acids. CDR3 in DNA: TGTGCCACCAGTGATTTACGGACAGGGGGCGTGCAGACCCAGTACTTC. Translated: CATSDLRTGGVQTQYF.

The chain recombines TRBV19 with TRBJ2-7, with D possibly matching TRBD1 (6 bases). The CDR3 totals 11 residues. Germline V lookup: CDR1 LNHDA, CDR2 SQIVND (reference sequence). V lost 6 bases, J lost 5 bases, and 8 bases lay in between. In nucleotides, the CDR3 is TGTGCCAGTAGGTACAGGGACGAGCAGTACTTC. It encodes CASRYRDEQYF.

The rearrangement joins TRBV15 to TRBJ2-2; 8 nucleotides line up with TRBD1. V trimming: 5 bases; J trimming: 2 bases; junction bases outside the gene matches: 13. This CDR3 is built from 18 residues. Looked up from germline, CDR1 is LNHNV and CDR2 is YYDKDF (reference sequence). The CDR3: CATSGSTGTGYNTGELFF. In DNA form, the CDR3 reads TGTGCCACCAGCGGATCTACCGGGACAGGATATAACACCGGGGAGCTGTTTTTT.

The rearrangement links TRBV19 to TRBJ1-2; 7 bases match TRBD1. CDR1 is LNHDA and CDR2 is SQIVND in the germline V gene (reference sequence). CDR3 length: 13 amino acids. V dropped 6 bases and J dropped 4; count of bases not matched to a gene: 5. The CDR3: CASRRQGGYGYTF. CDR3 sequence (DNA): TGTGCCAGTAGGCGACAGGGCGGCTATGGCTACACCTTC.

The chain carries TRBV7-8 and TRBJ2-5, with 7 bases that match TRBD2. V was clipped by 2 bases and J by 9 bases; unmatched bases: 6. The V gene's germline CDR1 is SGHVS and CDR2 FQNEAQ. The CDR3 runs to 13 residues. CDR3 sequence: CASSLWEGQPQYF. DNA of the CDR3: TGTGCCAGCAGCTTATGGGAGGGCCAGCCCCAGTACTTC.

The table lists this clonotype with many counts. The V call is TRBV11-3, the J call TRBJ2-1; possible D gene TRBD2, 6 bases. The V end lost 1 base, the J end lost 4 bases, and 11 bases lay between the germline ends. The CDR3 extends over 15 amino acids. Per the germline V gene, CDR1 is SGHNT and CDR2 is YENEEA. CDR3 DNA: TGTGCCAGCAGCTTAGCTAGCGCAACATACAATGAGCAGTTCTTC. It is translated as CASSLASATYNEQFF. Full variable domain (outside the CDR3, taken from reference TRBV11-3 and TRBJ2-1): EAGVVQSPRYKIIEKKQPVAFWCNPISGHNTLYWYLQNLGQGPELLIRYENEEAVDDSQLPKDRFSAERLKGVDSTLKIQPAELGDSAVYLCASSLASATYNEQFFGPGTRLTVL.

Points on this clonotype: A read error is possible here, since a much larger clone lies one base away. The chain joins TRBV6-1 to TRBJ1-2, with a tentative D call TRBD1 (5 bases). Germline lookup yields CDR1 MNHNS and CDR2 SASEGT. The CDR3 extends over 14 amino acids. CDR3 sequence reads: CASSDRTRTEGCTF. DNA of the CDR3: TGTGCCAGCAGTGATCGGACACGTACAGAGGGCTGCACCTTC.

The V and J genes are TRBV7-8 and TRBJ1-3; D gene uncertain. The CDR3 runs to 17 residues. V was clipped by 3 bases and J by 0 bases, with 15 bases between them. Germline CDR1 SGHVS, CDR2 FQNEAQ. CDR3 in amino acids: CASSFRATRSSGNTIYF. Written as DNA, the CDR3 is TGTGCCAGCAGCTTCCGGGCAACGCGGAGCTCTGGAAACACCATATATTTT.

The CDR3 sequence is CATGTTGEASNEQFF. CDR3 sequence (DNA): TGTGCCACCGGGACTACGGGGGAGGCTTCTAATGAGCAGTTCTTC. The chain joins TRBV24-1 to TRBJ2-1; 7 bases fit TRBD2. The CDR3 extends over 15 amino acids. Losses at the gene ends were 9 bases for V and 7 bases for J; bases not matched to a gene: 14. Germline V gene data show CDR1 as KGHDR and CDR2 as SFDVKD.